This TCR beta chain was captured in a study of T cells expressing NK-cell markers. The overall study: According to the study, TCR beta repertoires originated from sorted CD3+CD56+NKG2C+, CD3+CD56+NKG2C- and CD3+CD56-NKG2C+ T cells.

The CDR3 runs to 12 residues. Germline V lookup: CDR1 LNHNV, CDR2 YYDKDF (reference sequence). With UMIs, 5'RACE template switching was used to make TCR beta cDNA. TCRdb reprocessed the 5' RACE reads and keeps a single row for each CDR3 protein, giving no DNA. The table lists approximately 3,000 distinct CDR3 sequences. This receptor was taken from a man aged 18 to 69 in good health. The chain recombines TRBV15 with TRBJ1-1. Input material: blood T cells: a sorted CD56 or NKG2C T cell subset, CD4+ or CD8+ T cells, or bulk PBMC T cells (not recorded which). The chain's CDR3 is CATSSTGGKPFF. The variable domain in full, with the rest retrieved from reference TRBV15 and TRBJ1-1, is DAMVIQNPRYQVTQFGKPVTLSCSQTLNHNVMYWYQQKSSQAPKLLFHYYDKDFNNEADTPDNFQSRRPNTSFCFLDIRSPGLGDTAMYLCATSSTGGKPFFGQGTRLTVV.